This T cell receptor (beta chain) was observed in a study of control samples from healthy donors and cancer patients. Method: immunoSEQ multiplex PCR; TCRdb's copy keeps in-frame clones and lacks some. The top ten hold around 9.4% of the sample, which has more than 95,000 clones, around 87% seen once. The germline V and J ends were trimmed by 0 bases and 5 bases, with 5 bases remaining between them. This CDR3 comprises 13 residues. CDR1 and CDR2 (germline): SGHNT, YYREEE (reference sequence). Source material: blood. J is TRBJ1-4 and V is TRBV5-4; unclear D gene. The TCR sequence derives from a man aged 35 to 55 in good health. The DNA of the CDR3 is TGTGCCAGCAGCTTGGAACCGAATGAAAAACTGTTTTTT. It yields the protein CASSLEPNEKLFF.